The clone carrying this T cell receptor beta chain was seen at least ten times. Antigen unknown. These data come from a study of identical twins. Study-level results: Analyses of zero insertions could be partly confounded by invariant MAIT and iNKT cells. Fewer insertions were carried by abundant cord blood beta clonotypes, but none was seen in memory repertoires.

TCRdb recomputed calls from the 5' RACE reads with MiXCR, one row per CDR3 protein. The table lists approximately 500,000 distinct CDR3 sequences, around 15% of them singletons. All donors were healthy, and all were Caucasian. These records were also assigned to another study, of yellow fever vaccine responses in identical twins.

The source is a woman aged 18-30 years in good health. Material for sequencing was CD4+ T cells sorted from blood.

The CDR3 loop reads CASSLMAGGTGNTIYF. DNA for the CDR3: TGTGCCAGCAGTTTAATGGCAGGGGGCACTGGAAACACCATATATTTT. The chain joins TRBV12-3 or TRBV12-4 to TRBJ1-3; 8 bases map to TRBD1. This CDR3 is built from 16 residues. V lost 2 bases and J lost 2; bases outside the gene matches: 5.